The next 32 T cell receptor beta chains were all read from a single sample in a study of cytomegalovirus exposure and HLA in healthy donors. Sequencing was performed with immunoSEQ multiplex PCR; in TCRdb, only in-frame clones are kept and a portion is missing. The sample consists of 150,000 to 200,000 clones, roughly nine tenths of them appearing once. The specimen sequenced was PBMCs. The receptors stem from a man aged 25-45 years in good health and CMV-seropositive.

This clone was recorded a few times. The genes are TRBV27 and TRBJ1-1; D unresolved. CDR1 is MNHEY and CDR2 is SMNVEV in the germline V gene (reference sequence). V lost 1 base to trimming and J lost 2 bases, with 5 bases between them. The CDR3 is 13 residues long. For the CDR3, the DNA is TGTGCCAGCAGTTTATACGGCAACACTGAAGCTTTCTTT. This encodes CASSLYGNTEAFF.

V usage is TRBV2 and J usage is TRBJ2-4, with D perhaps given as TRBD1 or TRBD2 (5 bases each). Trimming removed 7 bases at V and 1 base at J, with 14 bases between. The CDR3 totals 15 residues. The germline V gene encodes CDR1 SNHLY and CDR2 FYNNEI. CDR3: CASKHRGAAKNIQYF. CDR3 bases: TGTGCCAGCAAACATAGGGGAGCTGCCAAAAACATTCAGTACTTC.

This clone showed up just once. The V gene is TRBV6-5, the J gene TRBJ2-5, with a weak D call TRBD1 (6 bases). Trimming removed 2 bases at V and 4 bases at J, with 14 bases between. Germline V CDR1 and CDR2: MNHEY, SVGAGI. The CDR3 is 15 residues long. The CDR3 region has the DNA TGTGCCAGCAGTTACAAGGGGGAAGTAGGAGAGACCCAGTACTTC. Its translation is CASSYKGEVGETQYF.

CDR3 nucleotide sequence: TGTGCCAGCAGTGAAGTAGCCCAAGAGACCCAGTACTTC. Its protein product is CASSEVAQETQYF. This chain connects TRBV2 to TRBJ2-5, with no clear D. CDR3 size: 13 residues. Looked up from germline, CDR1 is SNHLY and CDR2 is FYNNEI. The germline V and J ends were trimmed by 1 base and 1 base, with 4 bases remaining between them.

The chain has TRBV9 and TRBJ2-7; D may be TRBD1 or TRBD2 (6 bases each). The CDR3 is 14 residues long. V was shortened by 3 bases and J by 2 bases, with 12 bases between the two germline ends. CDR1 is SGDLS, CDR2 YYNGEE, per germline. Here the CDR3 DNA reads TGTGCCAGCAGCGGGGGGGACAAAGCCTACGAGCAGTACTTC. Translating gives CASSGGDKAYEQYF.

V and J are TRBV4-1 and TRBJ2-7; tentative D call: TRBD1 (6 bases). The CDR3 totals 16 residues. Germline V gene sequence: CDR1 MGHRA, CDR2 YSYEKL. The V end lost 3 bases, the J end lost 2 bases, and 17 bases lay between the germline ends. DNA of the CDR3: TGCGCCAGCAGCCAGAGCCCCCGGACAGATACCTACGAGCAGTACTTC. As protein: CASSQSPRTDTYEQYF.

The V and J genes are TRBV5-5 and TRBJ2-5, with 7 bases aligning to TRBD2. Germline V lookup: CDR1 SGHKS, CDR2 YYEKEE (reference sequence). This CDR3 spans 15 amino acids. The V gene end was trimmed by 2 bases and the J gene end by 1 base; junction bases not matched to a gene: 5. The CDR3 protein is CASSFVASGQETQYF. As DNA, the CDR3 is TGTGCCAGCAGCTTCGTGGCTAGCGGCCAAGAGACCCAGTACTTC.

The V gene is TRBV7-2, the J gene TRBJ2-7; 7 bases are shared with TRBD2. V shed 4 bases and J 4 bases; nucleotides not matched to a gene: 13. CDR1 is SGHTA and CDR2 is FQGNSA in the germline V gene. This CDR3 has 16 amino acids. The CDR3 is CASSSLGGLVVYEQYF. The CDR3 DNA reads as TGTGCCAGCAGCTCTCTGGGAGGGCTTGTAGTATACGAGCAGTACTTC.

The rearrangement joins TRBV6-4 to TRBJ2-3, with D unclear. The V gene's germline CDR1 is MRHNA and CDR2 SNTAGT. V lost 2 bases and J 3 bases, leaving 6 bases between the germline ends. The CDR3 consists of 13 residues. The CDR3 here is CASSDRETDTQYF. The CDR3 region has the DNA TGTGCCAGCAGTGACAGGGAAACAGATACGCAGTATTTT.

V gene TRBV27 combines with J gene TRBJ1-1, with D possibly TRBD1 on 5 matching bases. The CDR3 is 15 residues long. Trimming left V 4 bases short and J 10 bases short, with 22 bases between. From germline, CDR1 is MNHEY and CDR2 SMNVEV (reference sequence). The CDR3 loop is CASSSSGRLDGVAFF. The CDR3 DNA sequence: TGTGCCAGCAGTTCATCGGGACGCTTAGATGGGGTAGCTTTCTTT.

The chain recombines TRBV25-1 with TRBJ2-2; D unclear. Trimming cost V 1 base and J 8 bases, with 2 bases left between them. The CDR3 is made up of 11 amino acids. The germline gives CDR1 MGHDK, CDR2 SYGVNS. The CDR3 region is CASSEWGELFF. The CDR3 nucleotides are TGTGCCAGCAGTGAATGGGGGGAGCTGTTTTTT.

The chain couples TRBV6-6 to TRBJ2-7, with TRBD2 matching 7 bases. Trimming cost V 5 bases and J 9 bases; bases outside gene matches: 10. CDR3 length: 13 amino acids. CDR1 is MNHNY, CDR2 SVGAGI, per germline (reference sequence). DNA of the CDR3: TGTGCCAGCAGTCTAAACGCGGGGGAGTGGCAGTACTTC. Amino acids: CASSLNAGEWQYF.

CDR3 in amino acids: CAISEADRRNTIYF. In nucleotides, the CDR3 is TGTGCCATCAGTGAGGCGGACCGGAGGAACACCATATATTTT. This chain connects TRBV10-3 to TRBJ1-3; no definite D call. The V end was cut by 2 bases, the J end by 7 bases, with 12 bases between. The CDR3 contains 14 residues. CDR1 and CDR2 from the germline V gene are ENHRY and SYGVKD.

V gene TRBV7-3 combines with J gene TRBJ2-6, with D maybe TRBD2 (5 bases). Germline CDR1 and CDR2: SGHTA and FQGTGA. The CDR3 runs to 18 residues. V lost 4 bases and J lost 0, with 16 bases in between. In DNA form, the CDR3 reads TGTGCCAGCAGCTCACACGGACTGGGAAACTCTGGGGCCAACGTCCTGACTTTC. This gives the protein CASSSHGLGNSGANVLTF.

This chain connects TRBV6-5 to TRBJ2-7; either TRBD1 or TRBD2 may fit D (5 bases each). The CDR3 consists of 15 residues. Trimming shortened V by 6 bases and J by 5 bases, and 20 bases separated the two germline ends. Germline CDR1 is MNHEY and CDR2 is SVGAGI. CDR3 protein: CASRPTGGYDHEQYF. The CDR3, as DNA: TGTGCCAGCAGACCCACAGGAGGCTATGACCACGAGCAGTACTTC.

V usage is TRBV4-3 and J usage is TRBJ2-7; D call uncertain. Germline CDR1 reads LGHNA; CDR2 reads YSLEER. With 0 bases removed from V and 3 bases from J, the gap between germline ends came to 18 bases. The CDR3 is 17 amino acids. The CDR3 sequence: CASSQEVHRSMGYEQYF. The CDR3 DNA reads TGCGCCAGCAGCCAAGAAGTCCACAGAAGCATGGGCTACGAGCAGTACTTC.

This clone occurred a few times. The genes are TRBV11-3 and TRBJ2-7, with TRBD1 matching 7 bases. Germline trimming cut 3 bases from V and 4 bases from J; bases unmatched to any gene: 6. This CDR3 contains 14 residues. Germline V gene lookup returns CDR1 SGHNT and CDR2 YENEEA. The CDR3 sequence is CASSFNRGGYEQYF. CDR3 in DNA: TGTGCCAGCAGCTTCAACAGGGGCGGATACGAGCAGTACTTC.

This chain joins TRBV2 and TRBJ1-3, with a possible D match to TRBD1 (6 bases). Looked up from germline, CDR1 is SNHLY and CDR2 is FYNNEI. This CDR3 region has 16 residues. V gave up 6 bases and J gave up 0 bases, with 15 bases separating them. DNA for the CDR3: TGTGCCAGCAGAATACGACAGGCAGGCTCTGGAAACACCATATATTTT. Amino acids: CASRIRQAGSGNTIYF.

This clone came up a few times. The chain recombines TRBV6-6 with TRBJ2-2, with D perhaps being TRBD1 or TRBD2 (6 bases each). Trimming stripped 2 bases from V and 1 base from J, with 11 bases between. The CDR3 is 16 residues long. Germline CDR1 reads MNHNY; CDR2 reads SVGAGI (reference sequence). The CDR3 nucleotides are TGTGCCAGCAGTTACCTTGGAGGGGGGAACACCGGGGAGCTGTTTTTT. It translates to CASSYLGGGNTGELFF.

This clone was found a few times. The V call is TRBV4-1, the J call TRBJ1-6; D gene uncertain. The germline V gene has CDR1 MGHRA and CDR2 YSYEKL. The CDR3 has 17 residues. V was clipped by 0 bases and J by 7 bases, with 16 bases between them. The CDR3 spells CASSQEPTRKRNSPLHF. CDR3 sequence (DNA): TGCGCCAGCAGCCAAGAGCCAACACGTAAAAGGAATTCACCCCTCCACTTT.

The V and J genes are TRBV7-9 and TRBJ2-7, with D hard to call. Trimming took off 1 base at V and 6 bases at J, with 13 bases between the two ends. The germline V gene encodes CDR1 SEHNR and CDR2 FQNEAQ (reference sequence). This CDR3 has 14 amino acids. CDR3 sequence: CASSLGPERREQYF. The CDR3 DNA reads as TGTGCCAGCAGCTTAGGTCCGGAGAGACGCGAGCAGTACTTC.

This chain connects TRBV7-3 to TRBJ2-7; D not certain. CDR3 length equals 14 residues. Germline V lookup: CDR1 SGHTA, CDR2 FQGTGA. V lost 1 base and J 4 bases, leaving 11 bases between the germline ends. The CDR3 spells CASSLRPGSYEQYF. CDR3 in DNA: TGTGCCAGCAGCTTAAGGCCCGGAAGTTACGAGCAGTACTTC.

The rearrangement uses TRBV6-1 and TRBJ2-5; no definite D call. The V gene lost 2 bases and the J gene lost 2 bases, with 6 bases spanning the gap. Per germline, CDR1 MNHNS and CDR2 SASEGT. This CDR3 region has 13 residues. CDR3 coding DNA: TGTGCCAGCAGTGAACATTCGCAAGAGACCCAGTACTTC. It codes for CASSEHSQETQYF.

This chain uses TRBV19 with TRBJ1-1; no clear D gene. The CDR3 runs 13 residues. Germline CDR1 and CDR2: LNHDA and SQIVND (reference sequence). Trimming stripped 6 bases from V and 4 bases from J, with 12 bases between. The CDR3 nucleotides are TGTGCCAGTAGCCCTCGGGAGAGCACTGAAGCTTTCTTT. Translated, it gives CASSPRESTEAFF. The full variable domain, in which reference TRBV19 and TRBJ1-1 provide the parts outside the CDR3, is DGGITQSPKYLFRKEGQNVTLSCEQNLNHDAMYWYRQDPGQGLRLIYYSQIVNDFQKGDIAEGYSVSREKKESFPLTVTSAQKNPTAFYLCASSPRESTEAFFGQGTRLTVV.

The V gene is TRBV4-1, the J gene TRBJ2-2, with a weak D call TRBD2 (7 bases). Germline loops: CDR1 MGHRA, CDR2 YSYEKL. The V end was cut by 3 bases, the J end by 3 bases, with 17 bases between. The length of the CDR3 is 17 residues. This chain's CDR3 is CASSHGKGGDHTGELFF. For the CDR3, the DNA is TGCGCCAGCAGCCACGGAAAAGGGGGGGACCACACCGGGGAGCTGTTTTTT.

V gene TRBV13 combines with J gene TRBJ2-7; possible D gene TRBD2, 5 bases. Deletions cut 2 bases from V and 0 bases from J, with 14 bases between. This CDR3 is built from 16 residues. In germline, CDR1 is PRHDT, CDR2 FYEKMQ (reference sequence). The CDR3 sequence: CASSLPEKEGSYEQYF. DNA for the CDR3: TGTGCCAGCAGCTTACCCGAAAAAGAGGGCTCCTACGAGCAGTACTTC.

J is TRBJ2-3 and V is TRBV2; D may be TRBD1 (6 bases). Trimming pared 3 bases from V and 11 bases from J, leaving 12 bases between. This CDR3 is 12 amino acids long. Germline V gives CDR1 SNHLY, CDR2 FYNNEI. The CDR3 here is CASSDRDRLQYF. DNA of the CDR3: TGTGCCAGCAGTGATAGAGACAGGTTGCAGTATTTT.

CDR3 in amino acids: CASSVGGTSENIQYF. DNA of the CDR3: TGTGCCAGCAGCGTAGGAGGGACTAGCGAAAACATTCAGTACTTC. The chain has TRBV9 and TRBJ2-4; TRBD2 matches 10 bases. This CDR3 is built from 15 residues. The germline gives CDR1 SGDLS, CDR2 YYNGEE. Trimming took 0 bases from V and 5 from J; bases not matched to a gene: 2.

The V call is TRBV28, the J call TRBJ2-7; TRBD1 matches 7 bases. Germline-derived CDR1 and CDR2 are MDHEN and SYDVKM. The junction had 8 bases not matched to a gene; V was cut back by 6 bases and J by 3 bases. CDR3 length: 14 residues. The chain's CDR3 is CASRVLDRDYEQYF. For the CDR3, the DNA is TGTGCCAGCAGGGTCTTAGACAGGGACTACGAGCAGTACTTC.

The chain couples TRBV5-1 to TRBJ2-1; D is ambiguous. Trimming stripped 1 base from V and 5 bases from J, with 4 bases between. This CDR3 contains 12 residues. Germline V gene lookup returns CDR1 SGHRS and CDR2 YFSETQ. The CDR3 reads CASSLLHNEQFF. In DNA form, the CDR3 reads TGCGCCAGCAGCTTGTTGCACAATGAGCAGTTCTTC.

The chain carries TRBV6-1 and TRBJ1-2, with 8 bases aligning to TRBD1. J lost 8 bases, V lost 5 bases, and 7 bases had no gene match. This CDR3 is built from 13 residues. The germline V gene encodes CDR1 MNHNS and CDR2 SASEGT. Here the CDR3 DNA reads TGTGCCAGCAGTCGTCAGGGGGCGCTGGGCTACACCTTC. Protein product: CASSRQGALGYTF.

This clone was seen just once. The chain is built from TRBV7-6 and TRBJ1-1, with D possibly TRBD1 on 6 matching bases. V lost 5 bases to trimming and J lost 5 bases, with 21 bases between them. Germline V gene sequence: CDR1 SGHVS, CDR2 FNYEAQ. This CDR3 is 16 amino acids long. This chain's CDR3 is CASSTPPGGLGTEAFF. CDR3 sequence (DNA): TGTGCCAGCAGCACCCCCCCGGGGGGGCTGGGAACTGAAGCTTTCTTT. Based on the CDR3 plus reference TRBV7-6 and TRBJ1-1, the full variable domain is GAGVSQSPRYKVTKRGQDVALRCDPISGHVSLYWYRQALGQGPEFLTYFNYEAQQDKSGLPNDRFSAERPEGSISTLTIQRTEQRDSAMYRCASSTPPGGLGTEAFFGQGTRLTVV.